This is a list of T cell receptor beta chains from one sample in a study of blood T cell repertoires in COVID-19. This table comes from immunoSEQ multiplex PCR, and its TCRdb copy is limited to in-frame clones, with some not included. The repertoire holds some 180,000 clones, with about 85% as singletons. Sequencing used PBMCs or T cells enriched from blood (not recorded which). All receptors derive from a man aged 35 to 55 who had recovered from COVID-19. Each CDR3 is given with its conserved first and last residue. D genes are given only for firm matches. Clone size is given for some rows only: seen once, a few or many times, or a class if the clone is expanded.

V	size	J	D	CDR3	DNA
TRBV12-3/TRBV12-4	-	TRBJ2-1	-	CASSPIYNEQFF	TGTGCCAGCAGCCCCATTTACAATGAGCAGTTCTTC
TRBV5-1	-	TRBJ1-6	-	CASSLRTRNSPLHF	TGCGCCAGCAGCTTAAGGACTAGGAATTCACCCCTCCACTTT
TRBV2	-	TRBJ2-1	TRBD1	CASIPGTGRYEQFF	TGTGCCAGCATACCCGGGACAGGGCGTTATGAGCAGTTCTTC
TRBV6-5	-	TRBJ1-5	-	CASSWGRKYGNQPQHF	TGTGCCAGCAGTTGGGGCAGAAAGTATGGTAATCAGCCCCAGCATTTT
TRBV10-1	-	TRBJ1-5	-	CASPGGRRKPQHF	TGCGCCAGCCCTGGTGGCAGGCGAAAGCCCCAGCATTTT
TRBV15	-	TRBJ2-7	-	CATSRGQGGNYEQYF	TGTGCCACCAGCAGAGGCCAGGGGGGAAACTACGAGCAGTACTTC
TRBV28	many	TRBJ2-7	TRBD2	CASSLSPFLGTSATYEQYF	TGTGCCAGCAGTTTATCCCCGTTCCTCGGGACTAGCGCAACCTACGAGCAGTACTTC
TRBV25-1	few	TRBJ1-4	-	CASSGEGRKKLFF	TGTGCCAGCAGTGGAGAGGGCAGGAAGAAACTGTTTTTT
TRBV28	-	TRBJ1-4	-	CASRIREATNEKLFF	TGTGCCAGCAGAATCCGGGAAGCAACTAATGAAAAACTGTTTTTT
TRBV4-1	once	TRBJ1-4	-	CASSQEQPEGEKLFF	TGCGCCAGCAGCCAAGAACAACCAGAGGGTGAAAAACTGTTTTTT
TRBV19	-	TRBJ2-2	TRBD1	CASRYQGAGGELFF	TGTGCCAGTAGATATCAGGGGGCGGGCGGGGAGCTGTTTTTT
TRBV28	-	TRBJ1-1	TRBD1	CASSLQGGSGRRAFF	TGTGCCAGCAGTTTACAGGGGGGCAGCGGTCGAAGAGCTTTCTTT
TRBV28	-	TRBJ1-5	-	CASMRGWEQPQHF	TGTGCCAGCATGCGGGGGTGGGAACAGCCCCAGCATTTT
TRBV6-5	-	TRBJ1-2	-	CASSYSIQLLLYGYTF	TGTGCCAGCAGTTACTCGATACAGTTACTTCTATATGGCTACACCTTC
TRBV11-3	-	TRBJ1-1	TRBD1	CASEPGQGRGSTEAFF	TGTGCCAGTGAACCGGGACAGGGTCGAGGGTCGACTGAAGCTTTCTTT
TRBV2	-	TRBJ2-2	-	CASSEVQGNTGELFF	TGTGCCAGCAGTGAAGTTCAGGGGAACACCGGGGAGCTGTTTTTT
TRBV10-3	-	TRBJ2-3	-	CAISRDWDPFRSTDTQYF	TGTGCCATCAGTAGGGACTGGGATCCCTTTAGGAGCACAGATACGCAGTATTTT
TRBV30	once	TRBJ1-5	-	CAWSADSNQPQHF	TGTGCCTGGAGCGCAGATAGCAATCAGCCCCAGCATTTT
TRBV6-5	-	TRBJ1-2	TRBD1	CASSYRTGGKDGYTF	TGTGCCAGCAGTTATAGAACAGGGGGCAAGGATGGCTACACCTTC
TRBV4-1	-	TRBJ2-7	TRBD1	CASSQVISGQGAYEQYF	TGCGCCAGCAGCCAAGTTATTTCCGGACAGGGGGCCTACGAGCAGTACTTC
TRBV7-9	-	TRBJ2-3	-	CASSLGERRTDTQYF	TGTGCCAGCAGCCTGGGAGAGCGGCGCACAGATACGCAGTATTTT
TRBV5-4	once	TRBJ2-3	TRBD2	CASSPQLAGVTDTQYF	TGTGCCAGCAGCCCTCAACTAGCGGGAGTTACAGATACGCAGTATTTT
TRBV2	-	TRBJ2-2	-	CASSLEVQGTGELFF	TGTGCCAGCAGTCTTGAGGTACAGGGCACCGGGGAGCTGTTTTTT
TRBV28	-	TRBJ2-1	TRBD1	CASNPIGGQGPGEQFF	TGTGCCAGCAACCCGATAGGGGGACAGGGACCTGGTGAGCAGTTCTTC
TRBV27	once	TRBJ2-6	TRBD2	CASSSLPGLAVDPFSGANVLTF	TGTGCCAGCAGTTCGCTCCCGGGACTAGCGGTTGACCCGTTCTCTGGGGCCAACGTCCTGACTTTC
TRBV19	-	TRBJ1-4	TRBD1	CASSEQGSEKLFF	TGTGCCAGTAGTGAACAGGGGAGTGAAAAACTGTTTTTT
TRBV7-9	-	TRBJ1-2	-	CASSSSNPQGYTF	TGTGCCAGCAGCTCATCCAACCCTCAGGGCTACACCTTC
TRBV11-2	-	TRBJ1-2	TRBD1	CASSPTTGYSGYTF	TGTGCCAGCAGCCCTACGACAGGGTACTCTGGCTACACCTTC
TRBV9	-	TRBJ2-2	-	CASSVVPENTGELFF	TGTGCCAGCAGCGTAGTACCAGAGAACACCGGGGAGCTGTTTTTT
TRBV27	-	TRBJ2-1	-	CASSWAGGPSNEQFF	TGTGCCAGCAGTTGGGCTGGGGGCCCCTCCAATGAGCAGTTCTTC
TRBV30	-	TRBJ1-4	-	CAAGPNEKLFF	TGTGCTGCAGGGCCAAATGAAAAACTGTTTTTT
TRBV2	once	TRBJ1-6	TRBD1	CASSPQGSHNSPLHF	TGTGCCAGCAGCCCACAGGGGAGTCATAATTCACCCCTCCACTTT
TRBV27	-	TRBJ1-6	-	CASSSNYNSPLHF	TGTGCCAGCAGTTCAAATTATAATTCACCCCTCCACTTT
TRBV7-8	-	TRBJ1-1	-	CASSLPLGGEAFF	TGTGCCAGCAGCTTACCCCTCGGGGGTGAAGCTTTCTTT
TRBV5-6	-	TRBJ1-6	TRBD1	CASSLGTGVSPLHF	TGTGCCAGCAGCTTGGGTACAGGGGTTTCACCCCTCCACTTT